The clone carrying this T cell receptor (beta chain) has just a few counts. The antigen remains undetermined. 60 Vbeta and 13 Jbeta primers were used in PCR. The data were produced by immunoSEQ multiplex PCR, yet TCRdb's version contains in-frame clones alone and is incomplete. The sample includes more than 95,000 clones, around 64% of them seen just once. With V trimmed by 6 bases and J by 8 bases, 6 bases remained unmatched. Germline CDR1 reads MNHEY; CDR2 reads SVGAGI. This CDR3 comprises 13 residues. The sample is drawn from a study of cytomegalovirus exposure and HLA in healthy donors. General study points: Later work found that TCR association rates differed between HLA loci; DRB1 had the most and HLA-C the fewest.

The source material was PBMCs. The sequence came from a man in his fifties or sixties in good health and CMV-seronegative. This rearrangement joins TRBV6-5 to TRBJ1-4; 7 positions match TRBD1. In DNA form, the CDR3 reads TGTGCCAGCAGGGGGGACAGTCGGGAAAAACTGTTTTTT. It translates to CASRGDSREKLFF.